What follows are 6 T cell receptor beta chains derived from one specimen sequenced in a study of neurological immune-mediated disorders. Via MiXCR, TCRdb re-called the 5' RACE reads, giving one row per CDR3 protein. The sample has more than 20,000 distinct CDR3 sequences; approximately 15% are singletons. The sequencing sample was made of PBMCs. The receptors come from a female donor with HTLV-1-associated myelopathy (HAM/TSP).

This clonotype was seen ten or more times. In DNA, the CDR3 is TGTGCCAGCAGGCTGAATGACGAGCAGTACTTC. This translates into CASRLNDEQYF. This chain uses TRBV14 with TRBJ2-7; the D is unclear. V shed 6 bases and J shed 5 bases, with 8 bases lying between them. Germline V gene data show CDR1 as SGHDN and CDR2 as FVKESK. This CDR3 comprises 11 residues.

This clonotype was seen at least ten times. The V call is TRBV6-6, the J call TRBJ1-2, with 11 bases that match TRBD1. This CDR3 is built from 16 residues. Losses at the gene ends were 1 base for V and 7 bases for J; bases not matched to a gene: 8. Germline CDR1 MNHNY, CDR2 SVGAGI (reference sequence). The CDR3 is CASSYFRGQGAFGYTF. DNA for the CDR3: TGTGCCAGCAGTTACTTCCGCGGACAGGGGGCGTTTGGCTACACCTTC.

This clonotype was found many times. Here the CDR3 DNA reads TGCAGCGTTGTTCCTCGGGACAAAAACATTCAGTACTTC. Translated, it gives CSVVPRDKNIQYF. This chain links TRBV29-1 with TRBJ2-4; possibly TRBD2 for D (5 bases). V was trimmed by 4 bases and J by 3 bases, leaving 10 bases between them. The CDR3 contains 13 residues. The germline V gene has CDR1 SQVTM and CDR2 ANQGSEA.

This clonotype was seen many times. This chain links TRBV6-1 with TRBJ2-1, with TRBD1 matching over 10 bases. CDR1 is MNHNS, CDR2 SASEGT, per germline. The ends lost 8 bases at V and 9 bases at J; junction bases unmatched: 16. This CDR3 is 16 amino acids long. The CDR3 DNA is TGTGCCAGCGACCTACCCGAGGGACAGGGGTTGGGTGAGCAGTTCTTC. Protein sequence: CASDLPEGQGLGEQFF.

V is TRBV20-1 and J is TRBJ1-2; D unresolved. This CDR3 has 11 residues. Germline-derived CDR1 and CDR2 are DFQATT and SNEGSKA (reference sequence). The V and J ends lost 1 base and 8 bases respectively, with 8 bases between them. The CDR3 sequence is CSARVLKGYTF. The CDR3, as DNA: TGCAGTGCTAGAGTCCTTAAGGGCTACACCTTC.

At least ten counts were recorded for this clonotype. The V call is TRBV20-1, the J call TRBJ2-3; possible D gene TRBD2, 5 bases. Between the trimmed V and J ends, which lost 7 bases and 2 bases, there was a span of 16 bases. The germline gives CDR1 DFQATT, CDR2 SNEGSKA (reference sequence). CDR3 length: 14 amino acids. CDR3 residues: CSGSIRGPTDTQYF. The CDR3 DNA follows: TGCAGTGGGTCAATCAGAGGGCCCACAGATACGCAGTATTTT.